This TCR beta chain was captured by sequencing in a study of T cell changes during pregnancy in multiple sclerosis. Sequencing used immunoSEQ multiplex PCR; TCRdb keeps in-frame clones, though not all of them. The data hold around 29,000 clones, with more than 75% observed a single time. Trimming cost V 11 bases and J 5 bases; bases outside gene matches: 10. CDR3 length: 13 amino acids. Germline lookup yields CDR1 SNHLY and CDR2 FYNNEI. The clonotype comes from a female donor with multiple sclerosis, enrolled in a pregnancy study. The chain combines TRBV2 with TRBJ2-3, with TRBD2 matching over 7 bases. This specimen was CD8+ T cells from peripheral blood mononuclear cells, taken after pregnancy. CDR3 residues: CAGRTRDGDTQYF. The CDR3 region has the DNA TGTGCCGGGCGGACTAGAGATGGAGATACGCAGTATTTT.